This T cell receptor beta chain comes out of a study of T-cell memory formation after mild COVID-19. TCRdb used MiXCR to reprocess the 5' RACE reads, holding one entry per CDR3 protein. In the table there are fewer than 500,000 distinct CDR3 sequences, around a quarter of which are singletons. The CDR3 contains 14 residues. V gave up 3 bases and J gave up 4 bases, with 10 bases separating them. The source is an adult woman who had mild COVID-19 (a few samples of this study predate the infection). Cell type and time point are not known. The sequenced sample was PBMCs or a T cell subset sorted from them (not recorded which). The chain has TRBV12-3 or TRBV12-4 and TRBJ1-5; D is unclear. As DNA, the CDR3 is TGTGCCAGCAGTTTCGGACGGAGGAATCAGCCCCAGCATTTT. Encoded protein: CASSFGRRNQPQHF.